The T cell receptor (beta chain) described here comes from a study of regulatory T cells in long-lasting Graves disease. The authors built TCR beta libraries using iRepertoire HTBI primers and Arm-PCR of CDR3 regions. TCRdb independently ran MiXCR on the multiplex PCR reads; one entry per CDR3 protein. The repertoire holds hundreds of thousands of distinct CDR3 sequences, with about 15% as singletons. This clonotype was found many times. The antigen remains unidentified. Time point given: newly diagnosed GD, antithyroid drugs for less than 3 months. Researchers made the TCR library from RNA that was extracted from PBMCs. Enrollment of patients was through an endocrinology department in Xi'an, China. Whole-study findings and limits: Persistent disease preferred TRBV28, TRBJ1-2 and TRBJ2-5. Peripheral blood, not thyroid tissue, was the sole material studied.

Germline V gives CDR1 WSHSY, CDR2 SAAADI. This CDR3 comprises 12 residues. V was shortened by 5 bases and J by 4 bases, with 6 bases between the two germline ends. These data are also associated with another study on T cells in Graves' hyperthyroidism and ophthalmopathy. That work states: Blood also carried most thyroid clonotypes expanded above 0.001.

This receptor was obtained from a woman between 40 and 50 years old with Graves disease. The genes are TRBV10-2 and TRBJ1-5, with D hard to call. The material was peripheral blood mononuclear cells (PBMCs), obtained at new diagnosis, from a patient treated with antithyroid drugs. The CDR3 nucleotides read TGCGCCAGCAGTTCACATAATCAGCCCCAGCATTTT. Its protein product is CASSSHNQPQHF.